The clone carrying this T cell receptor beta chain was recorded a few times. Its specificity is not known. Each CDR3 protein is one row after TCRdb ran MiXCR on the 5' RACE reads. The data show fewer than 450,000 distinct CDR3 sequences, with more than 25% seen just once and 5.5% to 6.5% held by the top ten. This sample was included in a study of identical twins' blood T cells. General study points: Twins shared more top CDR3 clonotypes than unrelated donors did.

V gave up 5 bases and J gave up 5 bases, with 14 bases separating them. The CDR3 is made up of 14 amino acids. CDR1 is SGHTA, CDR2 FQGNSA, per germline. The chain carries TRBV7-2 and TRBJ2-3; TRBD1 might be the D (6 bases). The clonotype was recovered from a woman aged 18 to 55 in good health. Sequenced input: PBMCs. The CDR3 protein is CASSPRTGKDTQYF. CDR3 DNA: TGTGCCAGCAGCCCTCGTACAGGGAAAGATACGCAGTATTTT. The variable domain in full, completed from reference TRBV7-2 and TRBJ2-3, reads GAGVSQSPSNKVTEKGKDVELRCDPISGHTALYWYRQSLGQGLEFLIYFQGNSAPDKSGLPSDRFSAERTGGSVSTLTIQRTQQEDSAVYLCASSPRTGKDTQYFGPGTRLTVL.